A single sample gave rise to the 12 T cell receptor beta chains below, sequenced in a study of a mutant IDH1 vaccine in newly diagnosed glioma. Which antigens these TCRs recognize remains unknown. Measured with immunoSEQ multiplex PCR; TCRdb has only the in-frame clones, and not every one. Seen here are about 33,000 clones, over 75% observed once, and the top ten hold roughly 3.2%. Regarding time point: week 35, safety follow-up. Each dose delivered 300 ug of mutant IDH1 20-mer peptide subcutaneously with imiquimod. The specimen comprised PBMCs, sampled from a glioma patient whose treatment included an IDH1 peptide vaccine. Receptors originate from a man aged 35 to 55 with glioma. Some clones in this sample may be carry-over from other donors' samples.

The V gene is TRBV7-2, the J gene TRBJ2-2; D not resolved. The CDR3 is made up of 16 amino acids. V shed 4 bases and J shed 2 bases, with 14 bases lying between them. CDR1 is SGHTA and CDR2 is FQGNSA in the germline V gene. CDR3 in DNA: TGTGCCAGCAGCTCGGTAATGCAGCGTAACACCGGGGAGCTGTTTTTT. Protein product: CASSSVMQRNTGELFF.

The chain couples TRBV13 to TRBJ2-7; D may match TRBD1 or TRBD2 (5 bases each). V lost 1 base and J lost 0, with 7 bases in between. CDR3 size: 14 residues. Germline assignment: CDR1 PRHDT and CDR2 FYEKMQ (reference sequence). The CDR3 region has the DNA TGTGCCAGCAGCTTAGCGGGGACCTCCTACGAGCAGTACTTC. As protein: CASSLAGTSYEQYF.

The chain carries TRBV19 and TRBJ2-6; D unresolved. CDR1 is LNHDA and CDR2 is SQIVND in the germline V gene (reference sequence). Deletions cut 5 bases from V and 0 bases from J, with 11 bases between. This CDR3 contains 16 residues. The CDR3: CASSVLLASGANVLTF. The CDR3, as DNA: TGTGCCAGTAGTGTCCTTCTGGCCTCTGGGGCCAACGTCCTGACTTTC.

CDR3 in DNA: TGCGCCAGCAGTGATGGAAGGACCAAAGCTTTCTTT. Its translation is CASSDGRTKAFF. This sequence joins TRBV10-1 and TRBJ1-1; D remains ambiguous. The V gene's germline CDR1 is WNHNN and CDR2 SYGVQD (reference sequence). The V and J ends lost 3 bases and 9 bases respectively, with 11 bases between them. The CDR3 spans 12 residues.

This clone was seen just once. The chain recombines TRBV6-5 with TRBJ1-1; D not certain. Germline V gene lookup returns CDR1 MNHEY and CDR2 SVGAGI. V lost 6 bases and J lost 0, with 11 bases in between. The CDR3 extends over 14 amino acids. Here the CDR3 reads CASSLGWMNTEAFF. DNA of the CDR3: TGTGCCAGCAGCCTAGGATGGATGAACACTGAAGCTTTCTTT.

The gene calls are TRBV29-1 and TRBJ1-1; D call uncertain. Looked up from germline, CDR1 is SQVTM and CDR2 is ANQGSEA. The CDR3 runs 12 residues. Deletions cut 4 bases from V and 1 base from J, with 7 bases between. This CDR3 is CSVVGSNTEAFF. For the CDR3, the DNA is TGCAGCGTTGTCGGTTCGAACACTGAAGCTTTCTTT.

V gene TRBV5-1 combines with J gene TRBJ2-5; D is unclear. The CDR3 length is 14 residues. Germline CDR1 and CDR2: SGHRS and YFSETQ. The V gene lost 0 bases and the J gene lost 4 bases, with 10 bases spanning the gap. This CDR3 reads CASSLETRGETQYF. In DNA form, the CDR3 reads TGCGCCAGCAGCTTGGAAACAAGAGGAGAGACCCAGTACTTC.

The rearrangement joins TRBV29-1 to TRBJ2-7; 7 nucleotides agree with TRBD1. The CDR3 runs to 13 residues. The germline V gene encodes CDR1 SQVTM and CDR2 ANQGSEA. Losses at the gene ends were 7 bases for V and 2 bases for J; bases not matched to a gene: 8. DNA for the CDR3: TGCAGCGCTAAATTAGGGACAGCCTACGAGCAGTACTTC. This translates into CSAKLGTAYEQYF.

The CDR3 region is CASNGQGRVLYGYTF. The CDR3 nucleotides read TGTGCCAGTAATGGACAGGGGAGGGTGCTCTATGGCTACACCTTC. The chain has TRBV19 and TRBJ1-2, with 9 nucleotides matching TRBD1. In germline, CDR1 is LNHDA, CDR2 SQIVND (reference sequence). The CDR3 has 15 residues. The trim removed 7 bases at V and 4 bases at J, leaving 10 bases unmatched.

The V gene is TRBV6-5, the J gene TRBJ2-5, with no clear D. This CDR3 contains 10 residues. The V and J ends lost 8 bases and 3 bases respectively, with 4 bases between them. The germline V gene encodes CDR1 MNHEY and CDR2 SVGAGI. The CDR3 nucleotides are TGTGCCAGCGGCGAAGAGACCCAGTACTTC. Translation gives CASGEETQYF.

The V gene is TRBV27, the J gene TRBJ2-7, with 10 bases fitting TRBD2. After removal of 6 bases from V and 4 bases from J, the junction contained 6 bases not matched to a gene. Germline V CDR1 and CDR2: MNHEY, SMNVEV (reference sequence). The CDR3 runs to 14 residues. CDR3 region: CASSASSGGYEQYF. CDR3 nucleotides: TGTGCCAGCAGCGCCTCTAGCGGGGGTTACGAGCAGTACTTC.

The genes are TRBV4-3 and TRBJ1-2, with D perhaps matching TRBD1 (5 bases). CDR1 is LGHNA, CDR2 YSLEER, per germline. This CDR3 region has 13 residues. The V end was cut by 0 bases, the J end by 8 bases, with 10 bases between. The CDR3 is CASSQDRGHGYTF. CDR3 coding DNA: TGCGCCAGCAGCCAAGATCGGGGCCACGGCTACACCTTC.